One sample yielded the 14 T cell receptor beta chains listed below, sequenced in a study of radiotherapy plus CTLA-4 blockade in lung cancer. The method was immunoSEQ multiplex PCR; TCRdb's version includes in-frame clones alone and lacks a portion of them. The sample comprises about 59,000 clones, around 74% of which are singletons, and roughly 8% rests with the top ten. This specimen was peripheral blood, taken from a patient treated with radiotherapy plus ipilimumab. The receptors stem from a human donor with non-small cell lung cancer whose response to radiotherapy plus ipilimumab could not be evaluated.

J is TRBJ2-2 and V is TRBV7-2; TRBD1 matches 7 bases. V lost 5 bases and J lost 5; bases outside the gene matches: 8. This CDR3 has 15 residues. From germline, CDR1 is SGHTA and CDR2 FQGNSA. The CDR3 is CASSPQGQYTGELFF. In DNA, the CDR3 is TGTGCCAGCAGCCCCCAGGGACAGTATACCGGGGAGCTGTTTTTT.

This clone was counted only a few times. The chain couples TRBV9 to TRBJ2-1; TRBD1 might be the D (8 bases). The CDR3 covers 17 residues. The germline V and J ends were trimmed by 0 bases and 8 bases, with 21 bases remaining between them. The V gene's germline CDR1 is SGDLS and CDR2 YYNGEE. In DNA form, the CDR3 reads TGTGCCAGCAGCGTAGCTACGGGGGGAGGGACAGGTTATGAGCAGTTCTTC. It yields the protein CASSVATGGGTGYEQFF.

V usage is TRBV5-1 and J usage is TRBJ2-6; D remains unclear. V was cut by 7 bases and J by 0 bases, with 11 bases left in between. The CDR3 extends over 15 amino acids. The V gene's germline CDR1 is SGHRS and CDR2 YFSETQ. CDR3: CASGDRLSGANVLTF. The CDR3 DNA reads TGCGCCAGCGGAGACCGCCTCTCTGGGGCCAACGTCCTGACTTTC.

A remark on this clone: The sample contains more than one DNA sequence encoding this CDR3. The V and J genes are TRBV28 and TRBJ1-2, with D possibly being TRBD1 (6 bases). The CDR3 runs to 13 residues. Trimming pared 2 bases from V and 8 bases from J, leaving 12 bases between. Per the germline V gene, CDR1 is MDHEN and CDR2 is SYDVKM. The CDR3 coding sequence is TGTGCCAGCAGTTTAAGTACAGGGCGGGGCTACACCTTC. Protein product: CASSLSTGRGYTF.

CDR3 bases: TGTGCCAGTAGTCTTCGGCAGCGATCCGGGGAGCTGTTTTTT. Its protein product is CASSLRQRSGELFF. The rearrangement joins TRBV19 to TRBJ2-2; D is undetermined. Trimming removed 5 bases at V and 6 bases at J, with 13 bases between. This CDR3 comprises 14 residues. Germline V gene data show CDR1 as LNHDA and CDR2 as SQIVND (reference sequence).

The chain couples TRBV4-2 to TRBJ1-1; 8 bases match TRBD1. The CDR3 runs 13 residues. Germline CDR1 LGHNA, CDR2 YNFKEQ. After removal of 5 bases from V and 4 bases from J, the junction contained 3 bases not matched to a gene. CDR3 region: CASSVDRGTEAFF. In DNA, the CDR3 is TGTGCCAGCAGCGTAGACAGGGGCACTGAAGCTTTCTTT.

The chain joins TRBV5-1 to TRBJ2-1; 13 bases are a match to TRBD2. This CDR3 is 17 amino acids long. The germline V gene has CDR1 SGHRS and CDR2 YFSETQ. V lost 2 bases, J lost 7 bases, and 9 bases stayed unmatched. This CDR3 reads CASSFAMGLAGNNEQFF. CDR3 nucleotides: TGCGCCAGCAGCTTTGCGATGGGACTAGCGGGGAATAATGAGCAGTTCTTC.

The CDR3 loop is CASSPNRATNEKLFF. CDR3 DNA sequence: TGTGCCAGTAGCCCAAACAGAGCAACTAATGAAAAACTGTTTTTT. The gene calls are TRBV19 and TRBJ1-4; no reliable D call. The CDR3 covers 15 residues. In germline, CDR1 is LNHDA, CDR2 SQIVND (reference sequence). Trimming removed 6 bases at V and 0 bases at J, with 11 bases between.

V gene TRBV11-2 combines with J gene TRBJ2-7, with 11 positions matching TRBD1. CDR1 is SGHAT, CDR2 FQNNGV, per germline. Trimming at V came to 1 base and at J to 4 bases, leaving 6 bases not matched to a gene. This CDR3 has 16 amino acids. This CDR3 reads CASSLATGQGEYEQYF. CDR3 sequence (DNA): TGTGCCAGCAGCTTAGCTACGGGACAGGGGGAGTACGAGCAGTACTTC.

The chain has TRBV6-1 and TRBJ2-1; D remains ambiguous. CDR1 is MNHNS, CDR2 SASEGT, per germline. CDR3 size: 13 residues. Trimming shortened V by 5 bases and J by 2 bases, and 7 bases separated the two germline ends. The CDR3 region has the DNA TGTGCCAGCAGTTTCAGGACCTACAATGAGCAGTTCTTC. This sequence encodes CASSFRTYNEQFF.

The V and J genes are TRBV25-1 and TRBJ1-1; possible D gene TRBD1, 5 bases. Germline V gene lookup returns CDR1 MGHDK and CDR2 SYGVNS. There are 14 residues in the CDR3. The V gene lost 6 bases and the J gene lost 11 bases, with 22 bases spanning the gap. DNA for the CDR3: TGTGCCAGCAGGAGGAGAAGGACAAAAAAAGCGGCTTTCTTT. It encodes CASRRRRTKKAAFF. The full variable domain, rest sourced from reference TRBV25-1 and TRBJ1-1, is EADIYQTPRYLVIGTGKKITLECSQTMGHDKMYWYQQDPGMELHLIHYSYGVNSTEKGDLSSESTVSRIRTEHFPLTLESARPSHTSQYLCASRRRRTKKAAFFGQGTRLTVV.

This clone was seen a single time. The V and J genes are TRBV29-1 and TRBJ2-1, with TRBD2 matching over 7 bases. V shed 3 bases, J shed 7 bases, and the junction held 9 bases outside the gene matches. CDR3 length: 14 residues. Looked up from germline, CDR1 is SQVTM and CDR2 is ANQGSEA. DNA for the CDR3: TGCAGCGTTGACTGGGGAGGGATGGGAAATGAGCAGTTCTTC. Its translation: CSVDWGGMGNEQFF.

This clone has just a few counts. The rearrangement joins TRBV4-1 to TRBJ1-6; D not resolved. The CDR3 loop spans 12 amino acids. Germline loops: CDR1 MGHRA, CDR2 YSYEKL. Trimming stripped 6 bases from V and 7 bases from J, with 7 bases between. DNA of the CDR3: TGCGCCAGCAGTAACAGAAATTCACCCCTCCACTTT. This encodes CASSNRNSPLHF.

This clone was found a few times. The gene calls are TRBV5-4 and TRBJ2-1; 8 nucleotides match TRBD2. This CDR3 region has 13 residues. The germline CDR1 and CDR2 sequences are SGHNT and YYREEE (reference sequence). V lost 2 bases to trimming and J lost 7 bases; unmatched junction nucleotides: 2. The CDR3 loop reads CASSFSGGNEQFF. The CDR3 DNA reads TGTGCCAGCAGCTTCAGCGGGGGTAATGAGCAGTTCTTC.